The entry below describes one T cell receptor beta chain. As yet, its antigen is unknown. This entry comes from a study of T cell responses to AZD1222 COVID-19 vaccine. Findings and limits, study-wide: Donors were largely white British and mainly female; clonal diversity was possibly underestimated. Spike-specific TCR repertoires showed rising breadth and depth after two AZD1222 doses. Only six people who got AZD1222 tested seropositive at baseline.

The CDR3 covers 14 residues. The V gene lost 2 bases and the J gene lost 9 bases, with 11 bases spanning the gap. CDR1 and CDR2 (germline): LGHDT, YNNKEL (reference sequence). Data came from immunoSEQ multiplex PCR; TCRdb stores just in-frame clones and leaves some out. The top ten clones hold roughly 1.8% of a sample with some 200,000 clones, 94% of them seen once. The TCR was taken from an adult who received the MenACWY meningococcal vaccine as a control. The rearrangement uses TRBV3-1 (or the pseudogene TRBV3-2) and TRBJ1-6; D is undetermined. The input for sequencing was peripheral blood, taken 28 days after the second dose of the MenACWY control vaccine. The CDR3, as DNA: TGTGCCAGCAGCCAAATCAGTGATGGTTCACCCCTCCACTTT. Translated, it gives CASSQISDGSPLHF.